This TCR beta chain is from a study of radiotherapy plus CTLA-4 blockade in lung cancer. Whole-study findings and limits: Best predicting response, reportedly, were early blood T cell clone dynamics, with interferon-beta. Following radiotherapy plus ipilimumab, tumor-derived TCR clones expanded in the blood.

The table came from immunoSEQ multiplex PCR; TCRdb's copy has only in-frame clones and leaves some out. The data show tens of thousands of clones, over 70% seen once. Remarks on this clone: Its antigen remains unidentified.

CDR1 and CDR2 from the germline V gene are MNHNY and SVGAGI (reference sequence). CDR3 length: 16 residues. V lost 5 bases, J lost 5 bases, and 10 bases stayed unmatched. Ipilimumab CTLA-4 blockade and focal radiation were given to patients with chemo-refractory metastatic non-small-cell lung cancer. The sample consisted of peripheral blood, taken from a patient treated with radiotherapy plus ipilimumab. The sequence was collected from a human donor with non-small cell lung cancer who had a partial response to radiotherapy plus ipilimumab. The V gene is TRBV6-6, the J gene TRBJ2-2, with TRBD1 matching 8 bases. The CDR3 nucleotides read TGTGCCAGCAGTCCTCGGACAGGGAAGATTACCGGGGAGCTGTTTTTT. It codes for CASSPRTGKITGELFF.